This T cell receptor (beta chain) was profiled in a study of siplizumab effects on memory and regulatory T cells. Assays examined approximately 99,000 TCR templates per sample. TCRdb's copy holds only in-frame clones and misses some; the assay was immunoSEQ multiplex PCR. The sample lists about 100,000 clones; 75% to 95% were seen once. To note about this clone: Antigen: not known.

Findings of the study overall: The naive T cell population seemed more diverse than memory cells and seemed a major contributor to the alloresponse.

V lost 1 base to trimming and J lost 8 bases; unmatched junction nucleotides: 13. The CDR3 extends over 18 amino acids. The germline CDR1 and CDR2 sequences are SGHAT and FQNNGV. This sequence joins TRBV11-2 and TRBJ1-4; TRBD1 matches 10 bases. The specimen sequenced was CD4+ T cells sorted from blood. The origin of this receptor is a human donor in good health. Some clones in this sample may be carry-over from other donors' samples. The CDR3 loop reads CASSLAVGTGVGREKLFF. The CDR3 DNA reads as TGTGCCAGCAGCTTAGCTGTAGGGACAGGGGTAGGGCGAGAAAAACTGTTTTTT.